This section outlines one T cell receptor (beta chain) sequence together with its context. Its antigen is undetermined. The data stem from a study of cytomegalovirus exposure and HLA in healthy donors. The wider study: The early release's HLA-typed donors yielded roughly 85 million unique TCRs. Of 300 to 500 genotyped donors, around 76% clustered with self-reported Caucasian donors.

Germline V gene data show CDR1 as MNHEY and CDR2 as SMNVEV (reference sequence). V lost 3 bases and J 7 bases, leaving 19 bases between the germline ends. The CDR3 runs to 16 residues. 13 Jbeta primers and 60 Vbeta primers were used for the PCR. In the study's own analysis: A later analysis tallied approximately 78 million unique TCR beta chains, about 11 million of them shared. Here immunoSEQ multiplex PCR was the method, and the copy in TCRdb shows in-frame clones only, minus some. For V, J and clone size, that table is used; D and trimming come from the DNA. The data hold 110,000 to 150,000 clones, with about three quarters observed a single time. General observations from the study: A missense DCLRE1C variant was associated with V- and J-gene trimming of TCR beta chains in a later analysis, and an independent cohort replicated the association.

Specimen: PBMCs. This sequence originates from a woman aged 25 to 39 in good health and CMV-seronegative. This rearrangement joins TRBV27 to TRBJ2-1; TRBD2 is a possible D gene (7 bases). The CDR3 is CASSFLVGGARNEQFF. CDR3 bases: TGTGCCAGCAGTTTTCTGGTTGGGGGGGCCAGGAATGAGCAGTTCTTC.